The 30 T cell receptor beta chains below were found in one sample sequenced in a study of T-cell memory formation after mild COVID-19. TCRdb redid the calling of the 5' RACE reads with MiXCR, one entry per CDR3 protein. The sample records 470,000 or so distinct CDR3 sequences, approximately 20% being singletons. Sequencing input: PBMCs or a T cell subset sorted from them (not recorded which). The origin of the receptors is an adult woman who had mild COVID-19 (a few samples of this study predate the infection). Cell type and time point are not known.

This clonotype was counted a few times. The genes are TRBV7-6 and TRBJ2-7; no definite D call. This CDR3 spans 15 amino acids. The germline V gene encodes CDR1 SGHVS and CDR2 FNYEAQ. V shed 5 bases and J shed 2 bases, with 16 bases lying between them. The CDR3 sequence: CASSPMGHGTYEQYF. DNA of the CDR3: TGTGCCAGCAGCCCCATGGGTCATGGCACCTACGAGCAGTACTTC.

This clonotype occurred many times. The chain combines TRBV3-1 with TRBJ2-7; TRBD1 is a possible D gene (5 bases). V was trimmed by 4 bases and J by 5 bases, leaving 12 bases between them. The CDR3 contains 13 residues. CDR1 and CDR2 from the germline V gene are LGHDT and YNNKEL (reference sequence). CDR3 DNA sequence: TGTGCCAGCAGCCGCCTACAGGTAAACGAGCAGTACTTC. The encoded protein is CASSRLQVNEQYF.

J is TRBJ2-1 and V is TRBV6-2 or TRBV6-3; 10 bases line up with TRBD2. The CDR3 loop spans 13 amino acids. V dropped 7 bases and J dropped 8; count of bases not matched to a gene: 5. Germline-derived CDR1 and CDR2 are MNHEY and SVGEGT. As DNA, the CDR3 is TGTGCCAGCATGTTAGCGGGAGGAGATGAGCAGTTCTTC. This translates into CASMLAGGDEQFF.

This clonotype appeared a few times. The chain employs TRBV6-2 or TRBV6-3 and TRBJ2-1; possible D gene TRBD2, 6 bases. The V gene lost 8 bases and the J gene lost 4 bases, with 18 bases spanning the gap. Germline V lookup: CDR1 MNHEY, CDR2 SVGEGT. The CDR3 is made up of 15 amino acids. CDR3 in amino acids: CASLRDFSSYNEQFF. The CDR3 region has the DNA TGTGCCAGCCTGAGGGACTTCTCGAGTTACAATGAGCAGTTCTTC.

On this clonotype: The CDR3 carries no conserved terminal phenylalanine or tryptophan, so it likely arises from a read error. The genes are TRBV7-9 and TRBJ2-5; 9 bases match TRBD1. V dropped 5 bases and J dropped 5; count of bases not matched to a gene: 12. CDR1 and CDR2 (germline): SEHNR, FQNEAQ (reference sequence). CDR3 length: 16 amino acids. DNA for the CDR3: TGTGCCAGCAGCGTCGGGACAGGGATCGTAGTGGAGACCCAGTACTTA. Translated, it gives CASSVGTGIVVETQYL.

This clonotype has a handful of counts. V and J are TRBV6-1 and TRBJ1-2, with TRBD1 matching 7 bases. From germline, CDR1 is MNHNS and CDR2 SASEGT. The trim removed 2 bases at V and 4 bases at J, leaving 4 bases unmatched. The CDR3 has 14 amino acids. The CDR3 DNA reads TGTGCCAGCAGTGAAAGGGGACAGAGCTATGGCTACACCTTC. Translated: CASSERGQSYGYTF.

This sequence joins TRBV6-5 and TRBJ1-4, with TRBD1 as a possible D gene (6 bases). The CDR3 spans 14 residues. Germline lookup yields CDR1 MNHEY and CDR2 SVGAGI. The germline V and J ends were trimmed by 4 bases and 0 bases, with 6 bases remaining between them. CDR3 bases: TGTGCCAGCAGTTCAGGGGCAACTAATGAAAAACTGTTTTTT. This gives the protein CASSSGATNEKLFF.

This clonotype has just a few counts. V usage is TRBV7-7 and J usage is TRBJ2-1; D remains unclear. V gave up 1 base and J gave up 5 bases, with 12 bases separating them. The CDR3 length is 15 residues. The V gene's germline CDR1 is SSHAT and CDR2 FNYEAQ (reference sequence). The CDR3 sequence: CASSLGVGNDNEQFF. CDR3 sequence (DNA): TGTGCCAGCAGCTTAGGCGTAGGGAACGACAATGAGCAGTTCTTC.

This clonotype was seen more than once but under ten times. This chain links TRBV20-1 with TRBJ1-5, with D perhaps TRBD1 (5 bases). The length of the CDR3 is 16 residues. CDR1 DFQATT and CDR2 SNEGSKA come from the germline V gene (reference sequence). The V end lost 4 bases, the J end lost 3 bases, and 19 bases lay between the germline ends. The DNA for the CDR3 is TGCAGTGCTACCCCAAGCAGGGCAATCCTCAATCAGCCCCAGCATTTT. Encoded protein: CSATPSRAILNQPQHF.

This clonotype showed up just a few times. The chain has TRBV6-6 and TRBJ2-3; D is undetermined. Trimming shortened V by 8 bases and J by 2 bases, and 17 bases separated the two germline ends. CDR3 size: 15 residues. Germline V CDR1 and CDR2: MNHNY, SVGAGI (reference sequence). The CDR3 region is CASGYGPTFTDTQYF. In DNA, the CDR3 is TGTGCCAGCGGGTATGGGCCTACCTTCACAGATACGCAGTATTTT.

The rearrangement joins TRBV11-2 to TRBJ2-7, with a possible D match to TRBD2 (6 bases). The CDR3 length is 14 residues. Germline loops: CDR1 SGHAT, CDR2 FQNNGV. V was trimmed by 3 bases and J by 2 bases, leaving 11 bases between them. CDR3 residues: CASSLARETYEQYF. In nucleotides, the CDR3 is TGTGCCAGCAGCTTGGCCCGGGAGACCTACGAGCAGTACTTC.

The gene calls are TRBV19 and TRBJ2-5; the D gene is possibly TRBD1 (5 bases). Germline assignment: CDR1 LNHDA and CDR2 SQIVND (reference sequence). Deletions cut 6 bases from V and 4 bases from J, with 24 bases between. The CDR3 totals 17 residues. The CDR3 here is CASSPSPGRPGRETQYF. The CDR3 DNA reads TGTGCCAGTAGCCCCTCTCCAGGGCGCCCAGGTAGAGAGACCCAGTACTTC.

This clonotype turned up a few times. The CDR3 DNA follows: TGTGCCAGCAGTTACTCGAGGGGACAGGGGGCAGGCGAGCAGTACTTC. Amino acids: CASSYSRGQGAGEQYF. J is TRBJ2-7 and V is TRBV6-6; TRBD1 matches 12 bases. V shed 0 bases and J 6 bases; nucleotides not matched to a gene: 6. This CDR3 spans 16 amino acids. Germline values: CDR1 MNHNY, CDR2 SVGAGI (reference sequence).

The V gene is TRBV7-8, the J gene TRBJ2-7; unclear D gene. The CDR3 covers 14 residues. V lost 3 bases and J lost 5, with 14 bases in between. CDR1 is SGHVS, CDR2 FQNEAQ, per germline. The CDR3 here is CASSFWVDSNEQYF. CDR3 bases: TGTGCCAGCAGCTTTTGGGTTGATTCTAACGAGCAGTACTTC.

The chain couples TRBV15 to TRBJ2-5, with D perhaps TRBD2 (6 bases). V lost 5 bases, J lost 5 bases, and 18 bases lay in between. From germline, CDR1 is LNHNV and CDR2 YYDKDF (reference sequence). The CDR3 sequence is 15 residues long. The CDR3 sequence is CATSSPVAGLETQYF. DNA for the CDR3: TGTGCCACCAGCTCCCCAGTGGCGGGGCTGGAGACCCAGTACTTC.

In its sample, this clonotype was seen a few times. The chain is built from TRBV7-8 and TRBJ1-1, with 7 bases matching TRBD1. The germline CDR1 and CDR2 sequences are SGHVS and FQNEAQ. This CDR3 has 15 amino acids. V was pared by 4 bases and J by 5 bases, with 10 bases of the junction left unmatched. The CDR3 sequence: CASSSHTGVSTEAFF. DNA for the CDR3: TGTGCCAGCAGCTCACATACAGGGGTCTCGACTGAAGCTTTCTTT.

This sequence joins TRBV6-5 and TRBJ1-1, with D maybe TRBD1 (6 bases). V lost 2 bases and J 2 bases, leaving 9 bases between the germline ends. The germline V gene has CDR1 MNHEY and CDR2 SVGAGI. This CDR3 is built from 14 residues. The CDR3 protein is CASSYRQVNTEAFF. The CDR3 coding sequence is TGTGCCAGCAGTTACCGACAGGTAAACACTGAAGCTTTCTTT.

This chain uses TRBV30 with TRBJ2-3; maybe TRBD2 (6 bases). The CDR3 extends over 17 amino acids. V was trimmed by 2 bases and J by 2 bases, leaving 20 bases between them. CDR1 is GTSNPN, CDR2 SVGIG, per germline (reference sequence). CDR3 in DNA: TGTGCCTGGAGTCTCCCGGGGGTAGCGGACTTCACAGATACGCAGTATTTT. The encoded protein is CAWSLPGVADFTDTQYF.

The chain couples TRBV3-1 to TRBJ2-1; D gene unclear. Looked up from germline, CDR1 is LGHDT and CDR2 is YNNKEL (reference sequence). Deletions cut 4 bases from V and 0 bases from J, with 10 bases between. The CDR3 runs to 15 residues. Written as DNA, the CDR3 is TGTGCCAGCAGCCTTAGGCGAAGCTCCTACAATGAGCAGTTCTTC. Protein product: CASSLRRSSYNEQFF.

This clonotype appeared a few times. The chain has TRBV6-1 and TRBJ2-7; 8 nucleotides line up with TRBD1. CDR1 MNHNS and CDR2 SASEGT come from the germline V gene. The CDR3 extends over 13 amino acids. V was clipped by 6 bases and J by 3 bases; unmatched bases: 4. In DNA, the CDR3 is TGTGCCAGCAGGCTGACAGGGGTCTACGAGCAGTACTTC. This gives the protein CASRLTGVYEQYF.

This chain uses TRBV12-3 or TRBV12-4 with TRBJ2-1; D not resolved. The CDR3 is made up of 12 amino acids. V dropped 6 bases and J dropped 8 bases, with 11 bases sitting between them. The CDR3 loop is CASSSLSDEQFF. For the CDR3, the DNA is TGTGCCAGCAGCTCCCTTAGTGATGAGCAGTTCTTC.

As DNA, the CDR3 is TGTGCCACCATGACCTGGGGGAACGACGAGCAGTACTTC. Translated, it gives CATMTWGNDEQYF. The rearrangement links TRBV24-1 to TRBJ2-7; D might be TRBD1 or TRBD2, each matching 5 bases. This CDR3 has 13 residues. Trimming cost V 8 bases and J 5 bases, with 15 bases left between them. From germline, CDR1 is KGHDR and CDR2 SFDVKD.

The CDR3 here is CASSGTPPGEQFF. The CDR3, as DNA: TGTGCCAGCAGTGGGACCCCGCCGGGGGAGCAGTTCTTC. The rearrangement uses TRBV25-1 and TRBJ2-1; a possible D gene is TRBD2 (5 bases). This CDR3 has 13 amino acids. Trimming took 4 bases from V and 10 from J, leaving 14 bases between them. Germline lookup yields CDR1 MGHDK and CDR2 SYGVNS.

Here the CDR3 reads CASSSPGTAEETQYF. The CDR3 nucleotides read TGTGCCAGCAGTTCCCCCGGGACAGCAGAAGAGACCCAGTACTTC. This chain connects TRBV12-3 or TRBV12-4 to TRBJ2-5; 7 bases agree with TRBD1. The CDR3 has 15 residues. The trim removed 4 bases at V and 3 bases at J, leaving 8 bases unmatched.

The chain carries TRBV7-2 and TRBJ2-3; 8 bases are shared with TRBD1. The CDR3 runs to 16 residues. With 5 bases clipped from V and 2 bases from J, the junction kept 9 bases outside the gene matches. Germline V gene lookup returns CDR1 SGHTA and CDR2 FQGNSA. The CDR3 sequence is CASSNRWTGITDTQYF. The CDR3 region has the DNA TGTGCCAGCAGCAACCGCTGGACAGGGATCACAGATACGCAGTATTTT.

This clonotype showed up just a few times. V gene TRBV29-1 combines with J gene TRBJ2-3; D unresolved. CDR1 and CDR2 (germline): SQVTM, ANQGSEA. V lost 8 bases, J lost 14 bases, and 14 bases lay in between. The CDR3 spans 9 residues. CDR3 in amino acids: CSQNLFPYF. In DNA, the CDR3 is TGCAGCCAGAATCTCTTCCCGTATTTT.

This clonotype was observed a few times. The J gene is TRBJ1-2, the V gene TRBV5-1, with D unresolved. The V end was cut by 3 bases, the J end by 4 bases, with 10 bases between. CDR1 and CDR2 (germline): SGHRS, YFSETQ. This CDR3 spans 13 amino acids. Written as DNA, the CDR3 is TGCGCCAGCAGCTCCCAGGAGCTCTATGGCTACACCTTC. As protein: CASSSQELYGYTF.

This chain connects TRBV6-6 to TRBJ1-2; the D gene is possibly TRBD1 (6 bases). Germline V gene sequence: CDR1 MNHNY, CDR2 SVGAGI (reference sequence). V dropped 0 bases and J dropped 0 bases, with 14 bases sitting between them. This CDR3 is 17 amino acids long. The CDR3 nucleotides are TGTGCCAGCAGTTACTCGGTCGGGGGCGGTACTAACTATGGCTACACCTTC. Protein: CASSYSVGGGTNYGYTF.

The rearrangement links TRBV24-1 to TRBJ2-5; unclear D gene. V was pared by 3 bases and J by 0 bases, with 7 bases between. Germline CDR1 is KGHDR and CDR2 is SFDVKD. There are 14 residues in the CDR3. The CDR3 coding sequence is TGTGCCACCAGTGATCGGGCAGACCAAGAGACCCAGTACTTC. As protein: CATSDRADQETQYF.

A few counts support this clonotype. The genes are TRBV29-1 and TRBJ2-1; 13 bases are shared with TRBD2. The CDR3 has 17 amino acids. J gave up 4 bases and V 3 bases, and 9 bases lay outside the gene matches. CDR1 and CDR2 from the germline V gene are SQVTM and ANQGSEA. CDR3 coding DNA: TGCAGCGTTGACGGGAGGACTAGCGGGAGTAGGTACAATGAGCAGTTCTTC. The encoded protein is CSVDGRTSGSRYNEQFF.